The clone carrying this T cell receptor (beta chain) was seen a few times. Its antigen is still unknown. From RNA transcripts, TCR beta CDR3 regions were amplified. HTBI primers were employed in a first-round RT-PCR of the TCR CDR3. TCRdb re-called the multiplex PCR reads through MiXCR, storing one row per CDR3 protein. Of fewer than 200,000 distinct CDR3 sequences in the sample, 15% to 20% were seen once. Hyperthyroidism in the patients, aged 18 to 65, was newly diagnosed and under 2 months in duration. Not enrolled were patients with uncontrolled infection, other autoimmune disease, pregnancy or lactation. The CDR3 runs to 16 residues. Germline CDR1 reads LNHDA; CDR2 reads SQIVND (reference sequence). The V end was cut by 5 bases, the J end by 0 bases, with 16 bases between. The data were taken from a study of T cells in Graves' hyperthyroidism and ophthalmopathy. Points from the study as a whole: Researchers found most expanded thyroid clonotypes above 0.001 in blood as well.

This sequence joins TRBV19 and TRBJ1-1, with D perhaps matching TRBD1 (6 bases). The sample comprised blood. This clonotype originated in a woman between 45 and 65 years old with Graves' hyperthyroidism. DNA of the CDR3: TGTGCCAGTAGTCACGGACAGCCTTATCTGAACACTGAAGCTTTCTTT. Amino acids: CASSHGQPYLNTEAFF.